This passage covers 14 T cell receptor beta chains from one sample sequenced in a study of blood T cell repertoires in COVID-19. Repertoires were generated with immunoSEQ multiplex PCR, while TCRdb's copy carries only in-frame clones and drops some. Of 99,000 or so clones listed, about four fifths were seen once; the top ten hold around 10%. The sample taken for sequencing was peripheral blood. The receptors derive from a woman in her seventies with acute or convalescent COVID-19.

This clone has only one observation. The chain links TRBV30 to TRBJ2-1; the match to TRBD2 covers 9 bases. Germline values: CDR1 GTSNPN, CDR2 SVGIG (reference sequence). The CDR3 sequence is 12 residues long. J gave up 15 bases and V 0 bases, and 6 bases lay outside the gene matches. The CDR3 region is CAWSVRRGGLFF. In nucleotides, the CDR3 is TGTGCCTGGAGTGTACGGCGGGGGGGGTTGTTCTTC.

V usage is TRBV6-5 and J usage is TRBJ1-6, with 7 bases lining up with TRBD1. The CDR3 runs to 14 residues. Germline CDR1 reads MNHEY; CDR2 reads SVGAGI. After removal of 6 bases from V and 6 bases from J, the junction contained 5 bases not matched to a gene. The DNA for the CDR3 is TGTGCCAGCAGGAGGGGGCGCGGTAATTCACCCCTCCACTTT. This sequence encodes CASRRGRGNSPLHF.

The chain uses TRBV4-3 and TRBJ1-2; TRBD1 matches 8 bases. With V trimmed by 3 bases and J by 8 bases, 8 bases remained unmatched. Germline V gives CDR1 LGHNA, CDR2 YSLEER. This CDR3 comprises 14 residues. The CDR3 coding sequence is TGCGCCAGCAGCCAGGCCGACAGGGGACGGGGCTACACCTTC. Translation gives CASSQADRGRGYTF.

The chain carries TRBV6-2 or TRBV6-3 and TRBJ1-1; no clear D gene. Trimming stripped 5 bases from V and 7 bases from J, with 14 bases between. CDR1 is MNHEY, CDR2 SVGEGT, per germline. The CDR3 covers 13 residues. The CDR3 nucleotides read TGTGCCAGCAGTCCACCGGGATCCCGTGAAGCTTTCTTT. This gives the protein CASSPPGSREAFF.

The chain combines TRBV30 with TRBJ2-5; 11 nucleotides align to TRBD2. V shed 3 bases and J 5 bases; nucleotides not matched to a gene: 5. CDR3 size: 14 residues. Germline V lookup: CDR1 GTSNPN, CDR2 SVGIG (reference sequence). CDR3: CAWRYTSGGETQYF. In DNA, the CDR3 is TGTGCCTGGAGATACACTAGCGGGGGTGAGACCCAGTACTTC.

In this sample, this clone turned up once. V gene TRBV5-1 combines with J gene TRBJ1-2; 9 nucleotides line up with TRBD1. The CDR3 extends over 15 amino acids. V trimming: 0 bases; J trimming: 10 bases; junction bases outside the gene matches: 10. Germline values: CDR1 SGHRS, CDR2 YFSETQ. The DNA of the CDR3 is TGCGCCAGCAGCTTGGAACAGGGGGCCCTCGCAGCCTACACCTTC. It specifies CASSLEQGALAAYTF.

The chain combines TRBV7-2 with TRBJ1-1; no firm D call. The V end lost 1 base, the J end lost 2 bases, and 11 bases lay between the germline ends. The CDR3 has 15 amino acids. Germline-derived CDR1 and CDR2 are SGHTA and FQGNSA. CDR3 amino acids: CASSLVGRTNTEAFF. CDR3 bases: TGTGCCAGCAGCTTAGTGGGCCGAACAAACACTGAAGCTTTCTTT.

V usage is TRBV5-8 and J usage is TRBJ2-3, with TRBD1 as a possible D gene (5 bases). Trimming stripped 3 bases from V and 2 bases from J, with 13 bases between. CDR1 SGHTS and CDR2 YDEGEE come from the germline V gene. The CDR3 is 15 residues long. In DNA, the CDR3 is TGTGCCAGCAGCTCCTCGAGACAGTACACAGATACGCAGTATTTT. This sequence encodes CASSSSRQYTDTQYF.

J is TRBJ2-7 and V is TRBV6-5; D is possibly TRBD1 (5 bases). CDR1 MNHEY and CDR2 SVGAGI come from the germline V gene. The germline V and J ends were trimmed by 5 bases and 1 base, with 9 bases remaining between them. The CDR3 covers 13 residues. CDR3 DNA: TGTGCCAGCAGTAATCAGGGTTCCTACGAGCAGTACTTC. It codes for CASSNQGSYEQYF.

The rearrangement links TRBV18 to TRBJ2-1; D possibly corresponds to TRBD2 (5 bases). The V gene's germline CDR1 is KGHSH and CDR2 LQKENI. The CDR3 runs 14 residues. Trimming shortened V by 0 bases and J by 9 bases, and 12 bases separated the two germline ends. CDR3 DNA: TGTGCCAGCTCACCACCGTCGTCCAGCGGTGAGCAGTTCTTC. Amino acid sequence: CASSPPSSSGEQFF.

The V call is TRBV5-4, the J call TRBJ2-3, with 12 bases that match TRBD2. Trimming removed 2 bases from V and 6 bases from J; junction bases left unmatched: 7. CDR1 is SGHNT, CDR2 YYREEE, per germline (reference sequence). CDR3 size: 16 residues. This CDR3 reads CASSFATTSGGDTQYF. DNA for the CDR3: TGTGCCAGCAGCTTCGCTACCACTAGCGGGGGGGATACGCAGTATTTT.

The chain's CDR3 is CASSYPGTSGIDEQFF. CDR3 nucleotide sequence: TGTGCCAGCAGTTACCCCGGGACTAGCGGGATCGATGAGCAGTTCTTC. The chain links TRBV6-2 or TRBV6-3 to TRBJ2-1, with 13 bases aligning to TRBD2. CDR1 and CDR2 from the germline V gene are MNHEY and SVGEGT. This CDR3 is 16 amino acids long. Trimming cost V 2 bases and J 8 bases; bases outside gene matches: 6.

This sequence joins TRBV27 and TRBJ2-5, with 11 bases aligning to TRBD2. This CDR3 spans 13 amino acids. V lost 6 bases and J lost 4; bases outside the gene matches: 1. Germline V lookup: CDR1 MNHEY, CDR2 SMNVEV (reference sequence). CDR3 sequence (DNA): TGTGCCAGCAGGGGACTAGCGGTAGAGACCCAGTACTTC. Protein product: CASRGLAVETQYF.

The V call is TRBV4-3, the J call TRBJ2-1; 12 bases are a match to TRBD2. In germline, CDR1 is LGHNA, CDR2 YSLEER. The CDR3 loop spans 15 amino acids. The ends lost 4 bases at V and 5 bases at J; junction bases unmatched: 3. DNA of the CDR3: TGCGCCAGCAGCCGGACTAGCGGGAATGACAATGAGCAGTTCTTC. Its translation: CASSRTSGNDNEQFF.